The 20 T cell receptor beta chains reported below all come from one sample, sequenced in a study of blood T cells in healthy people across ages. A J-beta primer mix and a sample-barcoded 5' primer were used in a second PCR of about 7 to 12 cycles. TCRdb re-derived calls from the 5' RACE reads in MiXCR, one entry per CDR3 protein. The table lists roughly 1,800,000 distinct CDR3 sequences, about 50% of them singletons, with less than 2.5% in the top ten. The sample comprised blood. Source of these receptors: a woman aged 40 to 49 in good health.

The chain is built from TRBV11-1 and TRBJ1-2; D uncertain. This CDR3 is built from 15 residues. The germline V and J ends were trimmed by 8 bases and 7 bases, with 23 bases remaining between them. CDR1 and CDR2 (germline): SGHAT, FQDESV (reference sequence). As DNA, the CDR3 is TGTGCCAGCTCCGGCAGGTCCCCCTCGGGCTTTGGCTACACCTTC. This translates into CASSGRSPSGFGYTF.

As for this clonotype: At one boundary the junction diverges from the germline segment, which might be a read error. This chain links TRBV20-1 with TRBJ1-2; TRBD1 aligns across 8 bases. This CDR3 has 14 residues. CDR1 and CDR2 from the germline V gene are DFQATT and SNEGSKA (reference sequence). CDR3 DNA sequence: TGCAGTGCTCCCTCGGACAGGGAGCTCGAGGGCTGCACCTTC. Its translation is CSAPSDRELEGCTF.

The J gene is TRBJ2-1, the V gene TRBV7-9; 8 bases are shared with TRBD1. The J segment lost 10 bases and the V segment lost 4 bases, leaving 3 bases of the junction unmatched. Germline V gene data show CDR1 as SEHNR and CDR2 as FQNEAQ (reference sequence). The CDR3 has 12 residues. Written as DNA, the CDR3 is TGTGCCAGCAGCTCCCGGGACAGGGAGCAGTTCTTC. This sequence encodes CASSSRDREQFF.

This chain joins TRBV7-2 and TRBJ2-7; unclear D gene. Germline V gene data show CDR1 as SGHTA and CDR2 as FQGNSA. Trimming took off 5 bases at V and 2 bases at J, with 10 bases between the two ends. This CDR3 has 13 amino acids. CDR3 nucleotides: TGTGCCAGCAGCCAATTGCACGCCTACGAGCAGTACTTC. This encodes CASSQLHAYEQYF.

The CDR3 reads CASSPRRQGAYEQYF. The CDR3 coding sequence is TGTGCCAGCTCACCGAGAAGGCAGGGGGCCTACGAGCAGTACTTC. This chain joins TRBV18 and TRBJ2-5; 7 bases are shared with TRBD1. The J call is doubtful: the DNA matches TRBJ2-7 better. The CDR3 length is 15 residues. Germline loops: CDR1 KGHSH, CDR2 LQKENI.

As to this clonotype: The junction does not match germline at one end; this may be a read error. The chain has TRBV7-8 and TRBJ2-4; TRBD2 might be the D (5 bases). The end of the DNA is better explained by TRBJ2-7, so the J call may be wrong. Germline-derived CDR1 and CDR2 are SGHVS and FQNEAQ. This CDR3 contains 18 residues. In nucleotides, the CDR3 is TGTGTCAGCAGCTTAGCGTGGGTCCCAGGAGCCCTAACCTACGAGCAGTACTTC. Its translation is CVSSLAWVPGALTYEQYF.

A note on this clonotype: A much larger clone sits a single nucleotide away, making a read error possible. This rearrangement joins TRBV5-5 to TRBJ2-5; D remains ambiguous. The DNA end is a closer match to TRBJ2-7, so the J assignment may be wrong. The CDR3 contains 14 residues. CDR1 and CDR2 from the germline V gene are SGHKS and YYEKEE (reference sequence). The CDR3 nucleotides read TGTGCCAGCAACTTGAGCCAGTACGGGTACGAGCAGTACTTC. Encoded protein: CASNLSQYGYEQYF.

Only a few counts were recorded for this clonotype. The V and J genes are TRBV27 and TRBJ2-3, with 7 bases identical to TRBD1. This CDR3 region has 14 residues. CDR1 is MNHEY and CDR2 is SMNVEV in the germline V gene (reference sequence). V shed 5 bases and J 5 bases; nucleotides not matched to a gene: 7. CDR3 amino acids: CASSIGQVGDTQYF. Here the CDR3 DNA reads TGTGCCAGCAGTATCGGACAGGTTGGAGATACGCAGTATTTT.

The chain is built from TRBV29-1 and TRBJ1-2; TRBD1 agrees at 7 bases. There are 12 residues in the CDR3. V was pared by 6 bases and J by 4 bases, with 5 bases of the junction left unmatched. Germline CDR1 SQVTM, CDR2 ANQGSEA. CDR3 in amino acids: CSVGDSLYGYTF. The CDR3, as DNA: TGCAGCGTGGGGGACAGCCTCTATGGCTACACCTTC.

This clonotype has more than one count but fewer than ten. CDR3 bases: TGTGCCAGCAGTTCCGCGGGAGGGGGTTTTTGGTACGAGCAGTACTTC. Its protein product is CASSSAGGGFWYEQYF. V is TRBV28 and J is TRBJ2-7; 9 bases are shared with TRBD2. From germline, CDR1 is MDHEN and CDR2 SYDVKM. The CDR3 spans 16 residues. V lost 4 bases, J lost 4 bases, and 11 bases stayed unmatched.

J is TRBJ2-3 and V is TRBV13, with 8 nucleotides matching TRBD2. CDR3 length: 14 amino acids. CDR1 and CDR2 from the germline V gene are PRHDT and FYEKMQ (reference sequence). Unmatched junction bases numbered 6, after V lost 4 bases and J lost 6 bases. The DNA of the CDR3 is TGTGCCAGCAGCTCCATAGCGGGGAAGGATACGCAGTATTTT. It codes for CASSSIAGKDTQYF.

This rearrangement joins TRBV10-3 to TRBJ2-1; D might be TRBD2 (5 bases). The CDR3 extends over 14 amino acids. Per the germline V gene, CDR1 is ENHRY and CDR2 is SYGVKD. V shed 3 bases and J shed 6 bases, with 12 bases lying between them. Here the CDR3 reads CAISDGRTTNEQFF. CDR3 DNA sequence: TGTGCCATCAGTGATGGGAGAACTACCAATGAGCAGTTCTTC.

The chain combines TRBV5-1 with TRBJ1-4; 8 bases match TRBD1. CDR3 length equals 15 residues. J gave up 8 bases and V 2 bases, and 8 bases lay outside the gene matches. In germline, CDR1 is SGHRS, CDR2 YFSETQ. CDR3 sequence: CASSFAGQVDEKLFF. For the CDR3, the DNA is TGCGCCAGCAGCTTTGCGGGACAGGTTGACGAAAAACTGTTTTTT.

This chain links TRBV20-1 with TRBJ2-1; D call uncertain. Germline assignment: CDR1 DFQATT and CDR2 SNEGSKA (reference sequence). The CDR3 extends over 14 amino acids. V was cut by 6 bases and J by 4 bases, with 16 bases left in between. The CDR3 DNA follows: TGCAGTGCGGTTCGTGGAGCCCCGTACAATGAGCAGTTCTTC. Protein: CSAVRGAPYNEQFF.

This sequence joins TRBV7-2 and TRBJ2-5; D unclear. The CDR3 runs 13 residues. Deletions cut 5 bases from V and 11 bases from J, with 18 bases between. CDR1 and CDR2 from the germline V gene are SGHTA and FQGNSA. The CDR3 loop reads CASSPRVNNEQYF. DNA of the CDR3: TGTGCCAGCAGCCCAAGGGTCAACAATGAGCAGTACTTC.

CDR3 coding DNA: TGTGCCAGCAGCTTAGCCGGGACGAAGCAGTATTTT. It specifies CASSLAGTKQYF. The chain carries TRBV11-1 and TRBJ2-3, with D possibly called TRBD1 or TRBD2 (5 bases each). CDR1 and CDR2 from the germline V gene are SGHAT and FQDESV (reference sequence). Trimming shortened V by 0 bases and J by 11 bases, and 9 bases separated the two germline ends. The CDR3 extends over 12 amino acids.

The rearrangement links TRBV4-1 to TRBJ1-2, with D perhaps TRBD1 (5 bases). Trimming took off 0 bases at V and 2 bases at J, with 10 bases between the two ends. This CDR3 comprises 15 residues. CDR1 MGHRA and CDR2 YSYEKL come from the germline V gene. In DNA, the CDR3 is TGCGCCAGCAGCCAAGAAGAGGGGTGGAACTATGGCTACACCTTC. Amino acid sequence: CASSQEEGWNYGYTF.

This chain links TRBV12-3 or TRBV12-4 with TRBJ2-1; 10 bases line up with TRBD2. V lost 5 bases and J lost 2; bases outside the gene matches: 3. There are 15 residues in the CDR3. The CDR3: CASSTSGATYNEQFF. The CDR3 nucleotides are TGTGCCAGCAGTACTAGCGGGGCCACCTACAATGAGCAGTTCTTC.

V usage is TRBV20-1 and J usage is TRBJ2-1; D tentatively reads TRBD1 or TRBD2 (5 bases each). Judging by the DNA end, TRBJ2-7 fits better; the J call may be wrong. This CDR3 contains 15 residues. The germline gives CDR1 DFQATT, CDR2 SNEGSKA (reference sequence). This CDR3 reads CSARDAIYPYNEQYF. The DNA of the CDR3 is TGCAGTGCTCGGGACGCAATATACCCCTACAATGAGCAGTACTTC.

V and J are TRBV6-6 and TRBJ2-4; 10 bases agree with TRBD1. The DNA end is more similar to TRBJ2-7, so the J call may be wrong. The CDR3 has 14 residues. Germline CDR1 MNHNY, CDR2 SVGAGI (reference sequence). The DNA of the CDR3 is TGTGCCAGCAGTTACGAGACAGGGGGCCACGAGCAGTACTTC. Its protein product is CASSYETGGHEQYF.